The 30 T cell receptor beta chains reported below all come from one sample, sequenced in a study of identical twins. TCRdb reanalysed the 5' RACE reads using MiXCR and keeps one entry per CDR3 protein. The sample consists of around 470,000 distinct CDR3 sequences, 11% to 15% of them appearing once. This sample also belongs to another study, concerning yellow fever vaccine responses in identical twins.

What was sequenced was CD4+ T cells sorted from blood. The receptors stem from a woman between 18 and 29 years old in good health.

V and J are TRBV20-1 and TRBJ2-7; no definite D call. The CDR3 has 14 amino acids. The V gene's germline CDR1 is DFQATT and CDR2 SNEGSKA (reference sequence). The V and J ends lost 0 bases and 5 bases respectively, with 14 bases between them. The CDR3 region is CSARDRRLLDEQYF. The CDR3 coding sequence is TGCAGTGCTAGAGATAGAAGGCTCCTTGACGAGCAGTACTTC.

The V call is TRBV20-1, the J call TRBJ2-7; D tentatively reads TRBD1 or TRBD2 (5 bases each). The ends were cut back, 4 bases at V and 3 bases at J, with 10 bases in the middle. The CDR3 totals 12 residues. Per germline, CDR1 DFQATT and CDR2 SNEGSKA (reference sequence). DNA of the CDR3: TGCAGTGCTATTATGAGGGGCTACGAGCAGTACTTC. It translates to CSAIMRGYEQYF.

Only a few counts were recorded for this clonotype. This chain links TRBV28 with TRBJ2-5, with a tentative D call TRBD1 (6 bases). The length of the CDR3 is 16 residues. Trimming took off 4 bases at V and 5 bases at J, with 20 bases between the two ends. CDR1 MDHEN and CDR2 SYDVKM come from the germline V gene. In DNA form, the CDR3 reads TGTGCCAGCAGTTCCCGGGACAAGGGCCTCCGGGAGACCCAGTACTTC. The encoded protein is CASSSRDKGLRETQYF.

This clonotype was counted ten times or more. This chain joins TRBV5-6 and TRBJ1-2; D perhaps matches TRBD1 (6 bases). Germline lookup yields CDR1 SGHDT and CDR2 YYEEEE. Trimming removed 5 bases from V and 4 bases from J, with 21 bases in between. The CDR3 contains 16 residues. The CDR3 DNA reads TGTGCCAGCAGTACAGGGTTACGGGTGGTCGTCTATGGCTACACCTTC. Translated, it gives CASSTGLRVVVYGYTF.

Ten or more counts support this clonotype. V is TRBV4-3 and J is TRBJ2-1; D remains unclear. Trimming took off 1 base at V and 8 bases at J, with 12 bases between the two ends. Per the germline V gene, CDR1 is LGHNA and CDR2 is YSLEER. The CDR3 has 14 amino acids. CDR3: CASSQAGSPDEQFF. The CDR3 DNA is TGCGCCAGCAGCCAAGCAGGCTCACCCGATGAGCAGTTCTTC.

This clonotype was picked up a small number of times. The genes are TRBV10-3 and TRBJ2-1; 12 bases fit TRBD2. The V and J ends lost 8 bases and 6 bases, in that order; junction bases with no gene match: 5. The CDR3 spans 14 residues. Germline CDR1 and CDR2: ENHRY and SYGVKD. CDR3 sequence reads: CAIGLAGGGNEQFF. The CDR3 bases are TGTGCCATCGGGCTAGCGGGGGGGGGCAATGAGCAGTTCTTC.

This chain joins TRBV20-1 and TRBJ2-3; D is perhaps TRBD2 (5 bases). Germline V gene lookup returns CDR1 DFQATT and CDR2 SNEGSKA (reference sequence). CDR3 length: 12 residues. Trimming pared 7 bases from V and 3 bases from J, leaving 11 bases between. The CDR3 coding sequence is TGCAGTGTCAACAGAGGGACAGATACGCAGTATTTT. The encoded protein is CSVNRGTDTQYF.

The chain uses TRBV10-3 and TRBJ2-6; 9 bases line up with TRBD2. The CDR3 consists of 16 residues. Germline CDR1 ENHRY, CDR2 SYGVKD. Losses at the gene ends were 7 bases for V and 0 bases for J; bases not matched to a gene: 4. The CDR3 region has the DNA TGTGCCATCACCGCACTAGCGGGCTCTGGGGCCAACGTCCTGACTTTC. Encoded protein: CAITALAGSGANVLTF.

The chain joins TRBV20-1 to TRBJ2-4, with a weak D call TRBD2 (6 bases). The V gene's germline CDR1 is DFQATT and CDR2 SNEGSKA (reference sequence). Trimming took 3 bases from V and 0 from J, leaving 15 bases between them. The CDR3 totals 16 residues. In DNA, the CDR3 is TGCAGTGCTAGTATCGGAGGGATATTAGCCAAAAACATTCAGTACTTC. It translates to CSASIGGILAKNIQYF.

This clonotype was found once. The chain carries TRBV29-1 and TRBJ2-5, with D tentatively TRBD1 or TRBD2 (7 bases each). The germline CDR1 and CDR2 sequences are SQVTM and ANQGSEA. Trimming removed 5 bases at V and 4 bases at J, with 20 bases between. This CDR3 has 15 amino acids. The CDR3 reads CSVQRGTGEGETQYF. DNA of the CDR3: TGCAGCGTTCAGAGGGGTACAGGGGAGGGAGAGACCCAGTACTTC. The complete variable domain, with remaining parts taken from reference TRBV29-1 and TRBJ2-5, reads SAVISQKPSRDICQRGTSLTIQCQVDSQVTMMFWYRQQPGQSLTLIATANQGSEATYESGFVIDKFPISRPNLTFSTLTVSNMSPEDSSIYLCSVQRGTGEGETQYFGPGTRLLVL.

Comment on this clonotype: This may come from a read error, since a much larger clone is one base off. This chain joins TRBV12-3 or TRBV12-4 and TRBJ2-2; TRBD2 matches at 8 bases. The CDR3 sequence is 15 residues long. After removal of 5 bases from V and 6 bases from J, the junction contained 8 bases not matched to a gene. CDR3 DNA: TGTGCCAGCAGTGAAACTAGCGGCGGCTCCGGGGAGCTGTTTTTT. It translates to CASSETSGGSGELFF.

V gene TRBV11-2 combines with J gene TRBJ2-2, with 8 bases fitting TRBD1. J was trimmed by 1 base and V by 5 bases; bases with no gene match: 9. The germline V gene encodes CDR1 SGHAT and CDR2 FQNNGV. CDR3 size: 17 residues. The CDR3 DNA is TGTGCCAGCAGCCTGTTAGACAGGGGAGGGAACACCGGGGAGCTGTTTTTT. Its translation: CASSLLDRGGNTGELFF.

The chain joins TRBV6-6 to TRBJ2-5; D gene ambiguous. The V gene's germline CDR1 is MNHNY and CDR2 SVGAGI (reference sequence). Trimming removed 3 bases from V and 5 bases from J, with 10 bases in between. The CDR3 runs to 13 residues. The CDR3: CASSYRVGETQYF. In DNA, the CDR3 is TGTGCCAGCAGTTATCGGGTTGGGGAGACCCAGTACTTC.

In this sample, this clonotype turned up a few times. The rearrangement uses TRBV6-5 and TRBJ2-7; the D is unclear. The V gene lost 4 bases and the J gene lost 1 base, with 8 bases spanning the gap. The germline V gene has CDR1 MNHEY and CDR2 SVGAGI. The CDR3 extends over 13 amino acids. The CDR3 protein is CASSSFQSYEQYF. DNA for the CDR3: TGTGCCAGCAGTTCATTTCAGTCCTACGAGCAGTACTTC.

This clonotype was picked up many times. The CDR3 DNA sequence: TGCAGCGTTGCGAGGACAGACAATGAGCAGTTCTTC. Translated: CSVARTDNEQFF. The chain is built from TRBV29-1 and TRBJ2-1, with a possible D match to TRBD1 (6 bases). The CDR3 is made up of 12 amino acids. V shed 4 bases and J shed 5 bases, with 9 bases lying between them. Germline assignment: CDR1 SQVTM and CDR2 ANQGSEA.

This CDR3 is CSAIRFEIGRSTDTQYF. The CDR3 DNA follows: TGCAGTGCTATCAGATTCGAGATTGGTAGATCCACAGATACGCAGTATTTT. This chain links TRBV20-1 with TRBJ2-3; D gene unclear. V dropped 4 bases and J dropped 2 bases, with 22 bases sitting between them. Germline V gene sequence: CDR1 DFQATT, CDR2 SNEGSKA (reference sequence). The length of the CDR3 is 17 residues.

CDR3 nucleotides: TGTGCCAGCAGCCGAGACAGAATCGCCGGGGAGCTGTTTTTT. Translating gives CASSRDRIAGELFF. The chain recombines TRBV12-3 or TRBV12-4 with TRBJ2-2, with D tentatively TRBD1 (5 bases). V gave up 6 bases and J gave up 6 bases, with 14 bases separating them. This CDR3 has 14 amino acids.

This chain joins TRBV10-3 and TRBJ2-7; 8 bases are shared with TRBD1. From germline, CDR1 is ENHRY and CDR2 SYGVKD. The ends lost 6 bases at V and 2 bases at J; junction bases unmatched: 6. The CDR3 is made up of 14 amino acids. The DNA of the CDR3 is TGTGCCATCAGCCCGGACAGGGACACCTACGAGCAGTACTTC. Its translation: CAISPDRDTYEQYF.

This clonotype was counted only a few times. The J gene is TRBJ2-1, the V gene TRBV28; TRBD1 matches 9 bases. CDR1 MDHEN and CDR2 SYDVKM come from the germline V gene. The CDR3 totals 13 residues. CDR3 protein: CAERDRDNNEQFF. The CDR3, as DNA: TGTGCGGAGCGGGACAGGGATAACAATGAGCAGTTCTTC.

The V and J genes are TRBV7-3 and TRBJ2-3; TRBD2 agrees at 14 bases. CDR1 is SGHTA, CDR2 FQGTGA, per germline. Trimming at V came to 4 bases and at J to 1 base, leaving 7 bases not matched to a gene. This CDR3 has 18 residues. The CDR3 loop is CASSYRLAGGRGTDTQYF. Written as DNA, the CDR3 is TGTGCCAGCAGCTACCGACTAGCGGGGGGGCGAGGCACAGATACGCAGTATTTT.

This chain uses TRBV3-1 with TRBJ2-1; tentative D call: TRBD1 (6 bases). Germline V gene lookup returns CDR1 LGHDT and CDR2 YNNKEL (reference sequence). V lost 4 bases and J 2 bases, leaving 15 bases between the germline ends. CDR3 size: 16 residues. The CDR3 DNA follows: TGTGCCAGCAGCCCTCGAGGGGGTAGGACCTACAATGAGCAGTTCTTC. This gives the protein CASSPRGGRTYNEQFF.

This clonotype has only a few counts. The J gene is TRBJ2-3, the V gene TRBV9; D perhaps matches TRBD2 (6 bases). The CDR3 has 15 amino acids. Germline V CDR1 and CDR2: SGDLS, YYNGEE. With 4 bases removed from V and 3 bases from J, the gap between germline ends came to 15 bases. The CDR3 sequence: CASSQSGDPTDTQYF. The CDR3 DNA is TGTGCCAGCAGCCAATCGGGGGATCCAACAGATACGCAGTATTTT.

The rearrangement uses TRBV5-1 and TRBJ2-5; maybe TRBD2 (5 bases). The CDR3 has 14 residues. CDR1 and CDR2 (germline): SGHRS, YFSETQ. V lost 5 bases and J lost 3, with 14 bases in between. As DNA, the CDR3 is TGCGCCAGCAGTTCTCTTTCGGGGAAAGAGACCCAGTACTTC. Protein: CASSSLSGKETQYF. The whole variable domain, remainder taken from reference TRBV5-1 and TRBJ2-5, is KAGVTQTPRYLIKTRGQQVTLSCSPISGHRSVSWYQQTPGQGLQFLFEYFSETQRNKGNFPGRFSGRQFSNSRSEMNVSTLELGDSALYLCASSSLSGKETQYFGPGTRLLVL.

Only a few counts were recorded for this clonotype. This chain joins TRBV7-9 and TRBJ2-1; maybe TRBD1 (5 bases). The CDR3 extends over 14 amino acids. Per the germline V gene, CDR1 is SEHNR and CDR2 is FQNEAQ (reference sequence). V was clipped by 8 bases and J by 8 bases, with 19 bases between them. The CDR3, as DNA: TGTGCCAGCGGCCCTCCAGGGTTTTGGTATGAGCAGTTCTTC. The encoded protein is CASGPPGFWYEQFF.

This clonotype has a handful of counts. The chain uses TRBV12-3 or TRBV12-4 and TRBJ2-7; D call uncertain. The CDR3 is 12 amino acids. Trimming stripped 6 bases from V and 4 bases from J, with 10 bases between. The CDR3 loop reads CASSIQMYEQYF. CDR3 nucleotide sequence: TGTGCCAGCAGCATCCAGATGTACGAGCAGTACTTC.

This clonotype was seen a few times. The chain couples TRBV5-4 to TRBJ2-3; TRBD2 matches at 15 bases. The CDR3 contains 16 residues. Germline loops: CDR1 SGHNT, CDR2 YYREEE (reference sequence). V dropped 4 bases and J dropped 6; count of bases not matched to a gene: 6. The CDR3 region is CASSRTSGGASDTQYF. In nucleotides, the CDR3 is TGTGCCAGCAGCCGGACTAGCGGGGGGGCCAGCGATACGCAGTATTTT.

The CDR3 nucleotides read TGTGCCAGCAGTTTCATCTGGCGGGACTCCTCCTACAATGAGCAGTTCTTC. Protein sequence: CASSFIWRDSSYNEQFF. The genes are TRBV28 and TRBJ2-1, with D possibly matching TRBD2 (6 bases). The V gene lost 3 bases and the J gene lost 0 bases, with 15 bases spanning the gap. The CDR3 covers 17 residues. Per the germline V gene, CDR1 is MDHEN and CDR2 is SYDVKM.

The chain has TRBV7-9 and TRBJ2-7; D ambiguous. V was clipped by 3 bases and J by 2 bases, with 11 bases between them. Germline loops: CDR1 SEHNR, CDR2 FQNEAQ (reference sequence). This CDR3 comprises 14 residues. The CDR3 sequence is CASSFSAVPYEQYF. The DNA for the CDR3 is TGTGCCAGCAGCTTTTCGGCAGTTCCCTACGAGCAGTACTTC.

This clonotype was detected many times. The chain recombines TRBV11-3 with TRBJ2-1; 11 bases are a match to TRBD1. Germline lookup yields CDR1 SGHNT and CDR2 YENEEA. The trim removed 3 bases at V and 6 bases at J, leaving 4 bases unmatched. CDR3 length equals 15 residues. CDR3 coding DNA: TGTGCCAGCAGCTTGGGGACAGGGGGTCTCAATGAGCAGTTCTTC. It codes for CASSLGTGGLNEQFF.

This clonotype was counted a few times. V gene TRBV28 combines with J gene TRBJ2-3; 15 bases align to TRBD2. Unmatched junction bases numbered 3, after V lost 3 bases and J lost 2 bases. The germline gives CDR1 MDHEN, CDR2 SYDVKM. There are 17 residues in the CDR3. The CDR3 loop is CASSFGTSGGLTDTQYF. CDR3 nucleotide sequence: TGTGCCAGCAGTTTTGGGACTAGCGGGGGGCTCACAGATACGCAGTATTTT.